This T cell receptor (beta chain) was identified in a study of blood T cell repertoires in COVID-19. Study overall: Samples of COVID-19 (acute and convalescent) were obtained from the United States, Italy and Spain. The analysed material was cDNA or gDNA that came from T cells, B-cell-depleted T cells, or PBMCs.

This clone was seen only once. The germline V gene has CDR1 SGHRS and CDR2 YFSETQ. The CDR3 is 15 residues long. V gave up 4 bases and J gave up 4 bases, with 14 bases separating them. Per the authors' pipeline: Using reference gene primer amplification, nucleated cell counts were estimated. The protocol was immunoSEQ multiplex PCR, while the TCRdb copy is restricted to in-frame clones and leaves out a portion. That table furnishes V, J and clone size, whereas the DNA furnished D and trimming. The sample lists about 110,000 clones; just over 70% were seen once. This chain uses TRBV5-1 with TRBJ2-2; weak D call: TRBD2 (7 bases). Input material: peripheral blood. The sequence was obtained from a woman in her forties with acute or convalescent COVID-19. This CDR3 reads CASSGGGGSTGELFF. The CDR3 bases are TGCGCCAGCAGCGGCGGGGGCGGGAGCACCGGGGAGCTGTTTTTT.